This T cell receptor beta chain was sequenced during a study of T-cell memory formation after mild COVID-19. As for the study in general: Among the donors, TCR clusters were largely specific to each donor. Study-level points and caveats: The main location of contracting CD4+ clones was CM and EM, and that of contracting CD8+ clones was EMRA. Clones contracting day 15 to 85 were balanced CD4/CD8; later expanders leaned CD4+.

Using constant-segment primers, 5'RACE produced TCR alpha and TCR beta cDNA libraries carrying sample barcodes and UMIs. A single record per CDR3 protein comes from TCRdb applying MiXCR to the 5' RACE reads. The sample consists of around 440,000 distinct CDR3 sequences, 15% to 20% of them appearing once. This clonotype was detected many times. No antigen is known for it. This sequence originates from an adult woman who had mild COVID-19 (a few samples of this study predate the infection). Cell type and time point are not known. The sequencing sample was made of PBMCs or a T cell subset sorted from them (not recorded which).

Written as DNA, the CDR3 is TGTGCCAGCAGAAGGACAGGGGTGGGGGGAAACACCATATATTTT. It translates to CASRRTGVGGNTIYF. V usage is TRBV27 and J usage is TRBJ1-3, with 9 bases aligning to TRBD1. Germline CDR1 and CDR2: MNHEY and SMNVEV (reference sequence). The CDR3 totals 15 residues. V dropped 6 bases and J dropped 4; count of bases not matched to a gene: 7.